A single sample gave rise to the 3 T cell receptor beta chains below, sequenced in a study of CD8 T cells in Susac syndrome. Random hexamers were used to reverse transcribe the RNA input (0.5 to 1 ug). TCRdb independently ran MiXCR on the immunoSEQ multiplex PCR reads; one entry per CDR3 protein. The top ten hold roughly 0.08% of the sample, which has 160,000 or so distinct CDR3 sequences, about 91% seen once. The sample consisted of CD4+ T cells from PBMCs. These receptors came from a human donor in good health.

CDR3 sequence (DNA): TGTGCCAGCAGTTACGGACCACAGGGGGCGGAGCAGTACTTC. Translation gives CASSYGPQGAEQYF. J is TRBJ2-7 and V is TRBV6-5, with 9 bases lining up with TRBD1. CDR3 length: 14 residues. Germline loops: CDR1 MNHEY, CDR2 SVGAGI. Trimming took 2 bases from V and 7 from J; bases not matched to a gene: 6.

This chain links TRBV12-3 or TRBV12-4 with TRBJ2-2, with D possibly being TRBD1 or TRBD2 (5 bases each). Between the trimmed V and J ends, which lost 7 bases and 4 bases, there was a span of 19 bases. This CDR3 region has 16 residues. This CDR3 reads CASTDFSGTLTGELFF. The CDR3 DNA sequence: TGTGCCAGCACCGATTTTTCCGGGACCCTCACCGGGGAGCTGTTTTTT.

The chain carries TRBV2 and TRBJ1-2; D is perhaps TRBD1 (6 bases). The CDR3 runs 14 residues. Trimming removed 5 bases from V and 7 bases from J, with 17 bases in between. Germline CDR1 SNHLY, CDR2 FYNNEI. CDR3 region: CASSPDISGVGYTF. For the CDR3, the DNA is TGTGCCAGCAGTCCTGACATATCAGGGGTTGGCTACACCTTC.